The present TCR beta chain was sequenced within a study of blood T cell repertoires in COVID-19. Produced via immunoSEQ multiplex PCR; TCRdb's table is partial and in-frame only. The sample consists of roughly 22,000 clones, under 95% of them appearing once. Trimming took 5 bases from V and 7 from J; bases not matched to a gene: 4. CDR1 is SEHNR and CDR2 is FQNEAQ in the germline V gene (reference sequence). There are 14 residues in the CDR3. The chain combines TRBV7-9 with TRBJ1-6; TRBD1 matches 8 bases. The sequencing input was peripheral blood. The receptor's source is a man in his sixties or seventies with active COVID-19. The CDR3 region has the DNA TGTGCCAGCAGCCAGGACAGGGCCAATTCACCCCTCCACTTT. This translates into CASSQDRANSPLHF.